This T cell receptor beta chain comes out of a study of patients and donors after allogeneic stem cell transplantation. CDR3 length: 15 residues. TCRdb reprocessed the RT-PCR reads with MiXCR, giving one entry per CDR3 protein. Among approximately 210,000 distinct CDR3 sequences, about 40% were seen once, and the ten largest hold 30% to 35%. Notes on this clonotype: A junction end diverges from the germline sequence, so it may reflect a read error.

The TCR originated in a human donor who was either an allogeneic HSCT recipient or a stem cell or donor lymphocyte infusion donor (not recorded which). It is not recorded whose cells these are; they may come from a transplant donor. Material for sequencing was blood, either unsorted or a sorted T cell fraction (not recorded which). This rearrangement joins TRBV12-3 or TRBV12-4 to TRBJ1-3; 7 bases agree with TRBD1. The CDR3 protein is CASSLEGAGGNTIYF. As DNA, the CDR3 is TGTGCCAGCAGCTTAGAGGGGGCTGGTGGAAACACCATATATTTT.